The clone carrying this T cell receptor beta chain was picked up many times. The antigen remains unidentified. The data originate from a study of T cell repertoires in cytomegalovirus infection. About the study: The public TCR beta signatures pointed to both CMV infection and matching HLA type. General study points: Cumulative public TCR beta family frequency identified carriers of CMV plus the relevant HLA. HLA-C-restricted CMV clonotypes gave the most frequent clonotype in two of eight donors.

One entry per CDR3 protein, called by TCRdb with MiXCR from the reads. This table holds around 230,000 distinct CDR3 sequences, around 6.2% found once. Trimming removed 6 bases from V and 2 bases from J; junction bases left unmatched: 7. The germline CDR1 and CDR2 sequences are DFQATT and SNEGSKA (reference sequence). The CDR3 loop spans 13 amino acids. This sequence was found in a human donor in good health (CMV status not recorded). Some clones in this sample may be carry-over from other donors' samples. Sequencing was performed on PBMCs. The rearrangement joins TRBV20-1 to TRBJ2-7, with TRBD2 matching 7 bases. The DNA for the CDR3 is TGCAGTGCCAAATCAGCGGGGCCCTACGAGCAGTACTTC. Protein: CSAKSAGPYEQYF.